The rows below give T cell receptor beta chains drawn from one sample of a study of blood T cell repertoires in COVID-19. The assay was immunoSEQ multiplex PCR, and TCRdb's table has in-frame clones only and misses some. The table has 200,000 to 250,000 clones, 85% to 90% seen once; the top ten hold around 9.6%. Sequenced material: peripheral blood. These receptors originate from a woman aged 50 to 60 with COVID-19, enrolled during active disease. Each CDR3 is given with its conserved first and last residue. A D gene is named only where the DNA matches it firmly. The listing skips clone size in some rows; elsewhere it reads once, few, many or a size class.

CDR3	DNA	size	V	J	D
CASSLDPTMGTQYF	TGTGCCAGCAGCTTAGACCCAACTATGGGGACCCAGTACTTC	NA	TRBV11-2	TRBJ2-5	NA
CASSGPGTSGGRTDTQYF	TGTGCCAGCAGTGGACCCGGGACTAGCGGGGGGCGCACAGATACGCAGTATTTT	NA	TRBV2	TRBJ2-3	TRBD2
CATSRDRSNNEQFF	TGTGCCACCAGCAGAGATAGGAGCAACAATGAGCAGTTCTTC	NA	TRBV15	TRBJ2-1	NA
CASSQVNRSYGYTF	TGTGCCAGCAGCCAAGTAAACAGGTCCTATGGCTACACCTTC	NA	TRBV3-1/TRBV3-2	TRBJ1-2	NA
CASSPRRGGLNEKLFF	TGTGCCAGCAGCCCCCGTCGGGGGGGCCTTAATGAAAAACTGTTTTTT	NA	TRBV3-1/TRBV3-2	TRBJ1-4	NA
CASFPARVKHRANTEAFF	TGTGCCAGCTTCCCCGCACGGGTCAAGCACAGGGCAAACACTGAAGCTTTCTTT	NA	TRBV18	TRBJ1-1	NA
CASSYDRAYGYTF	TGTGCCAGCAGTTACGACAGAGCATATGGCTACACCTTC	NA	TRBV6-5	TRBJ1-2	NA
CASSEWDRGNEKLFF	TGTGCCAGCAGTGAGTGGGACAGGGGTAATGAAAAACTGTTTTTT	NA	TRBV25-1	TRBJ1-4	TRBD1
CASSSAGVSYNEQFF	TGTGCCAGCAGCTCAGCGGGGGTCTCCTACAATGAGCAGTTCTTC	NA	TRBV11-3	TRBJ2-1	TRBD2
CASSSGLATYEQYF	TGTGCCAGCAGCTCCGGACTAGCAACCTACGAGCAGTACTTC	NA	TRBV11-3	TRBJ2-7	TRBD2
CASSLRTANTGELFF	TGTGCCAGCAGCCTTCGGACAGCGAACACCGGGGAGCTGTTTTTT	few	TRBV5-6	TRBJ2-2	NA
CASSQDRGGGTEAFF	TGCGCCAGCAGCCAAGACAGGGGTGGTGGCACTGAAGCTTTCTTT	NA	TRBV4-1	TRBJ1-1	NA
CASSWGGGTEAFF	TGTGCCAGCAGCTGGGGAGGGGGCACTGAAGCTTTCTTT	NA	TRBV12-3/TRBV12-4	TRBJ1-1	NA
CASSSGLPDTGELFF	TGTGCCAGCAGTTCAGGGCTCCCGGACACCGGGGAGCTGTTTTTT	once	TRBV28	TRBJ2-2	NA
CASTSGGNEQFF	TGTGCCAGCACCTCAGGAGGGAATGAGCAGTTCTTC	NA	TRBV27	TRBJ2-1	NA
CASSSRLSSGGFDEQYF	TGTGCCAGCAGCTCCAGACTGTCAAGCGGGGGTTTCGACGAGCAGTACTTC	NA	TRBV3-1/TRBV3-2	TRBJ2-7	TRBD2
CATSDPPNYGYTF	TGTGCCACCAGTGACCCTCCTAACTATGGCTACACCTTC	NA	TRBV24-1	TRBJ1-2	NA
CASSSQPGQGNQPQHF	TGTGCCAGTAGTTCTCAGCCGGGACAGGGGAATCAGCCCCAGCATTTT	few	TRBV19	TRBJ1-5	TRBD1
CASSLGNRGSETQYF	TGTGCCAGCAGTTTAGGAAACAGGGGGTCGGAGACCCAGTACTTC	NA	TRBV27	TRBJ2-5	TRBD1
CASSMEGGITGELFF	TGTGCCAGTAGCATGGAGGGGGGGATCACCGGGGAGCTGTTTTTT	NA	TRBV19	TRBJ2-2	NA
CASSPWGGRNRDEQFF	TGTGCCAGCAGCCCGTGGGGGGGCCGAAACCGGGATGAGCAGTTCTTC	NA	TRBV5-8	TRBJ2-1	NA
CASTITSGPGYEQYF	TGCGCCAGCACTATTACGAGCGGGCCGGGGTACGAGCAGTACTTC	few	TRBV5-1	TRBJ2-7	NA
CACDRGSGGELFF	TGTGCCTGTGACAGGGGGAGCGGCGGGGAGCTGTTTTTT	NA	TRBV30	TRBJ2-2	TRBD1
CASSLHRAGISADYGYTF	TGTGCCAGCAGTTTACACCGCGCCGGGATTAGTGCGGACTATGGCTACACCTTC	NA	TRBV28	TRBJ1-2	NA
CASSEQGQHQPQHF	TGTGCCAGCAGTGAGCAGGGTCAACATCAGCCCCAGCATTTT	NA	TRBV2	TRBJ1-5	NA
CALGRGFNEKLFF	TGTGCCCTCGGGAGGGGTTTTAATGAAAAACTGTTTTTT	NA	TRBV10-3	TRBJ1-4	NA
CASSPGGNTEAFF	TGTGCCAGCTCACCAGGAGGGAACACTGAAGCTTTCTTT	NA	TRBV18	TRBJ1-1	NA
CASSLDRVDTQYF	TGTGCCAGCAGCCTTGACAGGGTAGATACGCAGTATTTT	NA	TRBV5-4	TRBJ2-3	TRBD1
CASSVQGPNYGYTF	TGTGCCAGTAGTGTACAGGGTCCTAACTATGGCTACACCTTC	NA	TRBV19	TRBJ1-2	NA
CATSRDRKGQGSPNQPQHF	TGTGCCACCAGCAGAGATCGTAAAGGCCAGGGGTCCCCAAATCAGCCCCAGCATTTT	NA	TRBV15	TRBJ1-5	NA
CASSVGNGGNNQPQHF	TGTGCCAGCAGCGTAGGTAATGGAGGGAACAATCAGCCCCAGCATTTT	NA	TRBV9	TRBJ1-5	NA
CASWDRGFGQPQHF	TGTGCCAGTTGGGACAGGGGGTTCGGCCAGCCCCAGCATTTT	NA	TRBV19	TRBJ1-5	TRBD1
CASSPGGVFNYGYTF	TGTGCCAGCAGCCCCGGGGGGGTCTTTAACTATGGCTACACCTTC	few	TRBV5-5	TRBJ1-2	NA
CASGPGGVGTEAFF	TGTGCTAGTGGTCCAGGGGGCGTCGGCACTGAAGCTTTCTTT	NA	TRBV12-5	TRBJ1-1	TRBD1
CASSFKATSGVNTGELFF	TGTGCCAGCAGCTTTAAGGCGACTAGCGGAGTGAACACCGGGGAGCTGTTTTTT	NA	TRBV7-6	TRBJ2-2	TRBD2
CASSTHRGRGEKLFF	TGTGCCAGTAGTACGCATAGGGGGCGCGGCGAAAAACTGTTTTTT	NA	TRBV19	TRBJ1-4	TRBD1
CASSQGGHFNEKLFF	TGTGCCAGCAGCCAAGGCGGGCACTTTAATGAAAAACTGTTTTTT	NA	TRBV3-1/TRBV3-2	TRBJ1-4	NA
CASSEFGQWTEAFF	TGTGCCAGCAGTGAATTTGGACAGTGGACTGAAGCTTTCTTT	NA	TRBV25-1	TRBJ1-1	NA
CASTPLAGSGNTIYF	TGTGCCAGTACCCCGCTGGCAGGTTCTGGAAACACCATATATTTT	NA	TRBV19	TRBJ1-3	NA
CASSLVTGNEKLFF	TGTGCCAGCAGTTTGGTGACAGGGAATGAAAAACTGTTTTTT	NA	TRBV28	TRBJ1-4	TRBD1
CASSRDNYGYTF	TGTGCCAGCAGCCGCGATAACTATGGCTACACCTTC	NA	TRBV12-3/TRBV12-4	TRBJ1-2	NA
CASSAWSGSYTGELFF	TGTGCCAGCAGCGCCTGGAGCGGTAGCTACACCGGGGAGCTGTTTTTT	NA	TRBV13	TRBJ2-2	NA
CASTPGTGFASLEGYTF	TGTGCCAGCACCCCCGGAACGGGATTTGCCTCTTTGGAGGGCTACACCTTC	NA	TRBV28	TRBJ1-2	NA
CASSPILAGLQADTQYF	TGTGCCAGCAGCCCCATCCTAGCGGGGCTCCAAGCAGATACGCAGTATTTT	NA	TRBV7-2	TRBJ2-3	TRBD2
CASSSGLATDTQYF	TGTGCCAGCAGTTCCGGACTAGCGACAGATACGCAGTATTTT	NA	TRBV27	TRBJ2-3	TRBD2
CASSLGGGADEQFF	TGTGCCAGCAGCTTAGGCGGGGGGGCCGATGAGCAGTTCTTC	NA	TRBV11-2	TRBJ2-1	TRBD2
CASSLEVPDSGNTIYF	TGCGCCAGCAGCCTAGAGGTCCCAGATTCTGGAAACACCATATATTTT	few	TRBV4-1	TRBJ1-3	NA
CASSLSPSGELFF	TGTGCCAGCAGTTTATCTCCGTCCGGGGAGCTGTTTTTT	NA	TRBV12-3/TRBV12-4	TRBJ2-2	NA
CASSPIKGTGVHEQYF	TGTGCCAGCTCACCAATAAAAGGGACAGGGGTCCACGAGCAGTACTTC	NA	TRBV18	TRBJ2-7	TRBD1
CASSSNPRYMYEQYF	TGTGCCAGCAGCTCAAATCCCAGGTATATGTACGAGCAGTACTTC	few	TRBV5-6	TRBJ2-7	NA
CASSRTDYNSPLHF	TGTGCCAGCTCCCGGACTGATTATAATTCACCCCTCCACTTT	NA	TRBV28	TRBJ1-6	NA
CASSPTGEEETQYF	TGTGCCAGCTCACCCACAGGGGAAGAAGAGACCCAGTACTTC	NA	TRBV18	TRBJ2-5	TRBD1
CASSPEDRGDEQFF	TGTGCCAGCAGCCCAGAGGACAGGGGCGATGAGCAGTTCTTC	NA	TRBV13	TRBJ2-1	TRBD1